These 24 T cell receptor beta chains were sequenced from one sample in a study of cytomegalovirus exposure and HLA in healthy donors. Use of 60 Vbeta and 13 Jbeta primers characterized the PCR. Some clones are missing from TCRdb's copy, which holds only in-frame ones; the method was immunoSEQ multiplex PCR. The sample consists of 140,000 or so clones, about four fifths of them appearing once. Sequencing was done on a sample of PBMCs. These receptors were obtained from a man in his forties in good health and CMV-seronegative.

The CDR3 region is CAISVSLNTEAFF. The CDR3 bases are TGTGCCATCAGTGTTAGCTTGAACACTGAAGCTTTCTTT. The chain employs TRBV10-3 and TRBJ1-1; D ambiguous. Germline CDR1 reads ENHRY; CDR2 reads SYGVKD. V was clipped by 4 bases and J by 0 bases, with 6 bases between them. There are 13 residues in the CDR3.

The chain links TRBV5-1 to TRBJ2-5; no clear D gene. V lost 1 base and J 2 bases, leaving 6 bases between the germline ends. The length of the CDR3 is 13 residues. Per germline, CDR1 SGHRS and CDR2 YFSETQ. The DNA for the CDR3 is TGCGCCAGCAGCTTGTTTATTCAAGAGACCCAGTACTTC. Encoded protein: CASSLFIQETQYF.

The V gene is TRBV5-6, the J gene TRBJ1-6, with TRBD1 identical over 7 bases. CDR3 length equals 15 residues. Germline CDR1 is SGHDT and CDR2 is YYEEEE. The V and J ends lost 5 bases and 5 bases, in that order; junction bases with no gene match: 7. CDR3 loop: CASSYRGSDNSPLHF. Written as DNA, the CDR3 is TGTGCCAGCAGTTACAGGGGATCAGATAATTCACCCCTCCACTTT.

This clone turned up a few times. V gene TRBV29-1 combines with J gene TRBJ1-1; 7 nucleotides align to TRBD1. The junction had 4 bases not matched to a gene; V was cut back by 5 bases and J by 1 base. Germline V CDR1 and CDR2: SQVTM, ANQGSEA. The CDR3 is 13 amino acids. Here the CDR3 DNA reads TGCAGCGTTAAGGGACAGCCGAACACTGAAGCTTTCTTT. It encodes CSVKGQPNTEAFF.

The chain joins TRBV19 to TRBJ1-2; possible D gene TRBD1, 6 bases. Per germline, CDR1 LNHDA and CDR2 SQIVND (reference sequence). Trimming stripped 5 bases from V and 2 bases from J, with 12 bases between. The CDR3 sequence is 14 residues long. This CDR3 reads CASSPTGNNYGYTF. CDR3 nucleotides: TGTGCCAGTAGTCCCACAGGGAACAACTATGGCTACACCTTC.

The chain joins TRBV5-1 to TRBJ2-7; 8 bases align to TRBD2. The V and J ends lost 3 bases and 4 bases, in that order; junction bases with no gene match: 27. CDR3 length: 21 residues. Germline V lookup: CDR1 SGHRS, CDR2 YFSETQ. The CDR3 DNA is TGCGCCAGCAGCTCAATCACCCCAGGCAGCGGGGGTCCTCCTACACTTTACGAGCAGTACTTC. Residues: CASSSITPGSGGPPTLYEQYF.

V usage is TRBV4-2 and J usage is TRBJ2-7, with D tentatively TRBD2 (7 bases). The CDR3 contains 17 residues. With 0 bases removed from V and 0 bases from J, the gap between germline ends came to 15 bases. Germline CDR1 and CDR2: LGHNA and YNFKEQ. In DNA form, the CDR3 reads TGTGCCAGCAGCCAAGACGTTCCTCGGGGGGCCTCCTACGAGCAGTACTTC. This translates into CASSQDVPRGASYEQYF.

The CDR3 sequence is CASSLIQARGNTIYF. In nucleotides, the CDR3 is TGTGCCAGCAGCTTAATTCAGGCGAGAGGAAACACCATATATTTT. The chain uses TRBV7-2 and TRBJ1-3; D is unresolved. The V and J ends lost 2 bases and 4 bases respectively, with 12 bases between them. This CDR3 has 15 amino acids. Germline V lookup: CDR1 SGHTA, CDR2 FQGNSA.

The V and J genes are TRBV4-3 and TRBJ2-3; D gene uncertain. The CDR3 has 17 residues. V was shortened by 5 bases and J by 0 bases, with 18 bases between the two germline ends. Per the germline V gene, CDR1 is LGHNA and CDR2 is YSLEER. The CDR3 region has the DNA TGCGCCAGCAGCGTACTGCCTACTTCTGTAAGCACAGATACGCAGTATTTT. Translated: CASSVLPTSVSTDTQYF.

This chain connects TRBV19 to TRBJ2-1; 9 positions match TRBD1. The CDR3 totals 15 residues. Germline V lookup: CDR1 LNHDA, CDR2 SQIVND (reference sequence). Trimming cost V 1 base and J 9 bases; bases outside gene matches: 7. The CDR3 coding sequence is TGTGCCAGTAGTATAGGGGGGACAGGGATCCGTGAGCAGTTCTTC. Translated: CASSIGGTGIREQFF.

The gene calls are TRBV7-9 and TRBJ2-5, with D tentatively TRBD2 (6 bases). The CDR3 has 14 amino acids. From germline, CDR1 is SEHNR and CDR2 FQNEAQ (reference sequence). V was cut by 1 base and J by 5 bases, with 11 bases left in between. The CDR3 reads CASSLGGVLETQYF. CDR3 bases: TGTGCCAGCAGCTTAGGCGGGGTGCTGGAGACCCAGTACTTC.

Only a few counts were recorded for this clone. This chain joins TRBV6-4 and TRBJ2-5; tentative D call: TRBD1 (6 bases). Matching the DNA end better, TRBJ2-7 makes the J call doubtful. CDR1 MRHNA and CDR2 SNTAGT come from the germline V gene. This CDR3 is 14 amino acids long. The CDR3, as DNA: TGTGCCAGCAGTGAGGGGGCGAGCTCCTACGAGCAGTACTTC. It translates to CASSEGASSYEQYF.

This chain connects TRBV6-1 to TRBJ1-4; D is undetermined. This CDR3 is 12 amino acids long. Germline V gene sequence: CDR1 MNHNS, CDR2 SASEGT. V was pared by 5 bases and J by 4 bases, with 5 bases between. The CDR3 sequence is CASSFSNEKLFF. The CDR3 nucleotides read TGTGCCAGCAGTTTCAGTAATGAAAAACTGTTTTTT.

The chain combines TRBV19 with TRBJ1-4; possible D gene TRBD1, 6 bases. CDR1 is LNHDA and CDR2 is SQIVND in the germline V gene (reference sequence). The CDR3 totals 15 residues. Trimming left V 4 bases short and J 0 bases short, with 9 bases between. The CDR3 loop is CASSTGVSTNEKLFF. As DNA, the CDR3 is TGTGCCAGTAGTACAGGGGTTTCAACTAATGAAAAACTGTTTTTT.

A remark on this clone: This specimen includes other DNA sequences encoding the same CDR3. V gene TRBV5-1 combines with J gene TRBJ2-2; 7 bases fit TRBD1. J lost 3 bases, V lost 2 bases, and 4 bases had no gene match. The CDR3 is 15 residues long. Per the germline V gene, CDR1 is SGHRS and CDR2 is YFSETQ. CDR3 amino acids: CASSFSGGDTGELFF. The CDR3 nucleotides are TGCGCCAGCAGCTTCTCAGGGGGAGACACCGGGGAGCTGTTTTTT.

This clone was observed once. The genes are TRBV19 and TRBJ1-5; D is undetermined. Per germline, CDR1 LNHDA and CDR2 SQIVND (reference sequence). The ends were cut back, 10 bases at V and 0 bases at J, with 13 bases in the middle. CDR3 length equals 14 residues. CDR3: CATQRTNSNQPQHF. CDR3 sequence (DNA): TGTGCCACCCAACGGACTAATAGCAATCAGCCCCAGCATTTT.

This clone has only one observation. In nucleotides, the CDR3 is TGTGCCAGCTCACCTACTCGGGACAGGGCGACTGAAGCTTTCTTT. This sequence encodes CASSPTRDRATEAFF. J is TRBJ1-1 and V is TRBV18, with 9 positions matching TRBD1. CDR1 and CDR2 (germline): KGHSH, LQKENI. V gave up 3 bases and J gave up 5 bases; unmatched junction bases: 7. The CDR3 covers 15 residues. Full variable domain (outside the CDR3, taken from reference TRBV18 and TRBJ1-1): NAGVMQNPRHLVRRRGQEARLRCSPMKGHSHVYWYRQLPEEGLKFMVYLQKENIIDESGMPKERFSAEFPKEGPSILRIQQVVRGDSAAYFCASSPTRDRATEAFFGQGTRLTVV.

CDR3: CASSWTGGNSPLHF. The CDR3 DNA sequence: TGTGCCAGCAGCTGGACAGGTGGTAATTCACCCCTCCACTTT. The rearrangement links TRBV28 to TRBJ1-6; 7 bases agree with TRBD1. The V segment lost 6 bases and the J segment 6 bases; nucleotides outside the gene matches: 5. CDR3 size: 14 residues. The germline V gene encodes CDR1 MDHEN and CDR2 SYDVKM. The variable domain in full, with the rest retrieved from reference TRBV28 and TRBJ1-6, is DVKVTQSSRYLVKRTGEKVFLECVQDMDHENMFWYRQDPGLGLRLIYFSYDVKMKEKGDIPEGYSVSREKKERFSLILESASTNQTSMYLCASSWTGGNSPLHFGNGTRLTVT.

This chain connects TRBV5-1 to TRBJ2-5; 9 nucleotides align to TRBD2. Trimming cost V 0 bases and J 5 bases; bases outside gene matches: 8. Germline V gene sequence: CDR1 SGHRS, CDR2 YFSETQ. This CDR3 has 16 amino acids. The CDR3 DNA follows: TGCGCCAGCAGCTTGGGGGCAGCGGGGGGATTTGAGACCCAGTACTTC. Its translation is CASSLGAAGGFETQYF.

The chain links TRBV19 to TRBJ2-7; TRBD1 matches 8 bases. The J segment lost 5 bases and the V segment lost 4 bases, leaving 1 base of the junction unmatched. This CDR3 is built from 12 residues. Germline V lookup: CDR1 LNHDA, CDR2 SQIVND (reference sequence). The CDR3 region has the DNA TGTGCCAGTAGTAACAGGGGGGACGAGCAGTACTTC. Its translation: CASSNRGDEQYF.

The V gene is TRBV28, the J gene TRBJ1-6; possible D gene TRBD1, 5 bases. Germline V gives CDR1 MDHEN, CDR2 SYDVKM. Between the trimmed V and J ends, which lost 6 bases and 4 bases, there was a span of 22 bases. The CDR3 runs to 18 residues. This chain's CDR3 is CASRPTAQTIIYNSPLHF. The CDR3 nucleotides are TGTGCCAGCAGACCGACAGCCCAAACAATAATTTATAATTCACCCCTCCACTTT.

J is TRBJ2-1 and V is TRBV4-3; 7 bases fit TRBD1. Germline CDR1 and CDR2: LGHNA and YSLEER. J lost 2 bases, V lost 0 bases, and 10 bases had no gene match. There are 18 residues in the CDR3. The CDR3 here is CASSQEPPQTGTYNEQFF. The CDR3 nucleotides read TGCGCCAGCAGCCAAGAACCGCCCCAGACAGGGACCTACAATGAGCAGTTCTTC.

The V and J genes are TRBV19 and TRBJ1-1; tentative D call: TRBD1 (5 bases). V lost 4 bases to trimming and J lost 4 bases, with 10 bases between them. From germline, CDR1 is LNHDA and CDR2 SQIVND (reference sequence). The CDR3 runs 13 residues. The CDR3 sequence is CASSRRGVTEAFF. The DNA of the CDR3 is TGTGCCAGTAGTAGGCGGGGGGTCACTGAAGCTTTCTTT.

This clone showed up just a few times. The genes are TRBV9 and TRBJ2-5, with TRBD2 identical over 10 bases. The end of the DNA aligns better with TRBJ2-7, so the J call may be wrong. The germline gives CDR1 SGDLS, CDR2 YYNGEE. CDR3 size: 20 residues. The CDR3 nucleotides read TGTGCCAGCAGCGACCCATTAGCGGGGGGCCCCCTAGCATCCCCGTACGAGCAGTACTTC. Translation: CASSDPLAGGPLASPYEQYF.